This T cell receptor (beta chain) was sequenced in a study of blood T cell repertoires in COVID-19. The germline V and J ends were trimmed by 3 bases and 0 bases, with 11 bases remaining between them. CDR1 and CDR2 (germline): MDHEN, SYDVKM. The CDR3 loop spans 15 amino acids. With regard to this clone: This specimen includes other DNA sequences encoding the same CDR3.

This table comes from immunoSEQ multiplex PCR, and its TCRdb copy is limited to in-frame clones, with some not included. The table has some 300,000 clones, around 92% seen once. Adults between about 18 and 89 years of age took part from some 25 US areas. Cohort 3 recovery required two negative PCRs, clearance, or symptom resolution. The specimen sequenced was PBMCs or T cells enriched from blood (not recorded which). V usage is TRBV28 and J usage is TRBJ1-2, with D possibly matching TRBD1 (6 bases). The sequence was obtained from a woman in her 30s who had recovered from COVID-19. CDR3: CASSLLGATNYGYTF. As DNA, the CDR3 is TGTGCCAGCAGTTTGCTGGGGGCGACTAACTATGGCTACACCTTC.